The entry below gives a single TCR beta chain sequence along with its context. Time point reported: peripheral blood 6 weeks after treatment start. The record originates from a study of PD-L1 blockade in urothelial cancer. Study in general: Between 0 and 3 prior chemotherapy regimens had been given to patients. Blood was analyzed 3 weeks (second dose) and 6 weeks after treatment start. The study recovered a median of approximately 150,000 T cells per blood sample.

The investigators introduced synthetic TCR analog templates into each PCR as spikes. Clones were sequenced by immunoSEQ multiplex PCR, and TCRdb holds only the in-frame ones, with some missing. The table shows about 130,000 clones, with 86% occurring only once. Germline V CDR1 and CDR2: MNHEY, SVGAGI. The CDR3 extends over 14 amino acids. The J segment lost 4 bases and the V segment lost 8 bases, leaving 10 bases of the junction unmatched. Sample: PBMCs, taken around atezolizumab (anti-PD-L1) treatment. This chain uses TRBV6-5 with TRBJ1-2; 7 bases map to TRBD1. The receptor's source is a man over 45 with urothelial cancer. The CDR3 DNA reads as TGTGCCAGCCTTAACTATGGGACAGCCTATGGCTACACCTTC. Its translation: CASLNYGTAYGYTF.